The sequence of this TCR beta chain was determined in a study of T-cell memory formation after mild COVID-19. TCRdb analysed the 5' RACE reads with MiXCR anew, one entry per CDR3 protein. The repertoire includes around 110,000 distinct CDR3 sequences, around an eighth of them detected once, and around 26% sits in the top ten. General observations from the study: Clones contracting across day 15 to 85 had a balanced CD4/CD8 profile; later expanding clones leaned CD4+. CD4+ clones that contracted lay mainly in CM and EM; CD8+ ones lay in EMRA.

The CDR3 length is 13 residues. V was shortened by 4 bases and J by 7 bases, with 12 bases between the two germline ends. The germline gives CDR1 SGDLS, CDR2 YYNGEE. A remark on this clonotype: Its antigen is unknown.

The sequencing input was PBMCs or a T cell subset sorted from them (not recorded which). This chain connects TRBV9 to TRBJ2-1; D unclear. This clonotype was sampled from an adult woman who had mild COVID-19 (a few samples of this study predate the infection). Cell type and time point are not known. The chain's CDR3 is CASSPGNLNEQFF. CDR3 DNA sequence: TGTGCCAGCAGCCCCGGTAACCTAAATGAGCAGTTCTTC. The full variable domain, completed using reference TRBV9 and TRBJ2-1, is DSGVTQTPKHLITATGQRVTLRCSPRSGDLSVYWYQQSLDQGLQFLIQYYNGEERAKGNILERFSAQQFPDLHSELNLSSLELGDSALYFCASSPGNLNEQFFGPGTRLTVL.